The T cell receptor beta chain described here comes from a study of blood T cell repertoires in COVID-19. This CDR3 spans 14 amino acids. Trimming removed 0 bases at V and 3 bases at J, with 8 bases between. The germline CDR1 and CDR2 sequences are LNHNV and YYDKDF (reference sequence). The data were produced by immunoSEQ multiplex PCR, yet TCRdb's version contains in-frame clones alone and is incomplete. The table includes 90,000 or so clones, roughly 89% detected once. The sequence was obtained from a woman aged 80 or over with active COVID-19. Sequenced sample: peripheral blood. This sequence joins TRBV15 and TRBJ1-2; weak D call: TRBD1 (5 bases). The CDR3 DNA reads TGTGCCACCAGCAGAGACAGGGTCGACTATGGCTACACCTTC. This sequence encodes CATSRDRVDYGYTF.